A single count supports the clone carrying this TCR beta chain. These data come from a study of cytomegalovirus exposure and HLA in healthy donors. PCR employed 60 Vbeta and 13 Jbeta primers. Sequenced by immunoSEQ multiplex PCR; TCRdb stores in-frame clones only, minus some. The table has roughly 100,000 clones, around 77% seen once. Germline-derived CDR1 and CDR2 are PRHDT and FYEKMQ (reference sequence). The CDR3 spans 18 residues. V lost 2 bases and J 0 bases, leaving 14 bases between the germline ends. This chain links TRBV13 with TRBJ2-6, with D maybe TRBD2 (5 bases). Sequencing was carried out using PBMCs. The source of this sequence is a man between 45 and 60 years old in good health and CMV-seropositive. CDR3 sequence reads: CASSLSSGLSSGANVLTF. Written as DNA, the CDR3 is TGTGCCAGCAGCTTATCCAGCGGACTTAGCTCTGGGGCCAACGTCCTGACTTTC.